This T cell receptor (beta chain) was identified in a study of cytomegalovirus exposure and HLA in healthy donors. General study results and limits: Per a later analysis, 15,000 to 20,000 TCR beta sequences showed association with HLA alleles at 0.05 false discovery rate. Several of the most significant clusters were apparently associated with common viral pathogens in a later analysis.

This clone turned up a few times. No antigen is known for it. V was shortened by 5 bases and J by 7 bases, with 20 bases between the two germline ends. Per germline, CDR1 SGHTA and CDR2 FQGNSA. CDR3 length: 15 amino acids. Use of 60 Vbeta and 13 Jbeta primers characterized the PCR. Source study methods: Later, 65 million to 85 million unique TCR beta chains were counted in an analysis, and about 10 million of them were shared. Here immunoSEQ multiplex PCR was the method, and the copy in TCRdb shows in-frame clones only, minus some. That table furnishes V, J and clone size, whereas the DNA furnished D and trimming. The table has some 110,000 clones, 60% to 80% seen once; the top ten hold over 7.5%.

What was sequenced was PBMCs. This TCR came from a woman between 40 and 50 years old in good health and CMV-seropositive. The chain couples TRBV7-2 to TRBJ2-5, with a tentative D call TRBD2 (6 bases). CDR3 protein: CASSQDGSVGGTQYF. As DNA, the CDR3 is TGTGCCAGCAGCCAAGATGGGTCTGTCGGGGGGACCCAGTACTTC.